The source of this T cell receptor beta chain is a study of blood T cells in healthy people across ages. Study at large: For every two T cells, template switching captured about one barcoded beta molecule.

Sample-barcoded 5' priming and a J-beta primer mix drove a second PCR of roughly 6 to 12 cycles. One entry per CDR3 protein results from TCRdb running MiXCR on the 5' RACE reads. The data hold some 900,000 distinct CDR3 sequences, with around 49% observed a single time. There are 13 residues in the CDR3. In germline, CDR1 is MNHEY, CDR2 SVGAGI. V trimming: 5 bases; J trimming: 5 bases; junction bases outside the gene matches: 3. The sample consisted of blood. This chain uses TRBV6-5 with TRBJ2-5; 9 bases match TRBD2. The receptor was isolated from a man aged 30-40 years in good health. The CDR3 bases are TGTGCCAGCAGTAACAGCGGGGGGGAGACCCAGTACTTC. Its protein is CASSNSGGETQYF.